This passage covers 19 T cell receptor beta chains from one sample sequenced in a study of post-analysis software for immune sequencing data. Prepared libraries of TCR beta cDNA carried unique molecular identifiers. TCRdb re-called the PCR reads through MiXCR, storing one row per CDR3 protein. The sample has approximately 570,000 distinct CDR3 sequences; roughly 40% are singletons. General study findings and limits: Roughly 5 TRBV segments (TRBV5-6, TRBV5-1 and TRBV20-1 among them) occurred more frequently in patients than in controls.

Antigens for these TCRs are unknown. Material for sequencing was blood. The receptors here all came from a girl aged 10-17 years with multiple sclerosis.

This clonotype was picked up a small number of times. The V and J genes are TRBV7-2 and TRBJ2-7, with D unclear. Germline V CDR1 and CDR2: SGHTA, FQGNSA. V was shortened by 6 bases and J by 2 bases, with 14 bases between the two germline ends. This CDR3 spans 14 amino acids. CDR3: CASRRDRVTYEQYF. The CDR3 region has the DNA TGTGCCAGCAGGCGAGATCGGGTTACCTACGAGCAGTACTTC. The variable domain in full, with the rest retrieved from reference TRBV7-2 and TRBJ2-7, is GAGVSQSPSNKVTEKGKDVELRCDPISGHTALYWYRQSLGQGLEFLIYFQGNSAPDKSGLPSDRFSAERTGGSVSTLTIQRTQQEDSAVYLCASRRDRVTYEQYFGPGTRLTVT.

The gene calls are TRBV10-3 and TRBJ2-3; 7 bases agree with TRBD2. Germline V gene data show CDR1 as ENHRY and CDR2 as SYGVKD. The V gene end was trimmed by 10 bases and the J gene end by 4 bases; junction bases not matched to a gene: 5. This CDR3 is 12 amino acids long. CDR3 protein: CASVGGADTQYF. CDR3 bases: TGTGCCAGCGTGGGAGGGGCAGATACGCAGTATTTT.

The chain employs TRBV24-1 and TRBJ2-7; TRBD1 matches 8 bases. This CDR3 is 15 amino acids long. J was trimmed by 0 bases and V by 3 bases; bases with no gene match: 3. The germline V gene has CDR1 KGHDR and CDR2 SFDVKD. The chain's CDR3 is CATSDGDRSSYEQYF. CDR3 in DNA: TGTGCCACCAGTGATGGGGACAGGAGCTCCTACGAGCAGTACTTC.

This sequence joins TRBV12-3 or TRBV12-4 and TRBJ1-4, with 10 bases that match TRBD1. The junction had 10 bases not matched to a gene; V was cut back by 5 bases and J by 10 bases. The CDR3 sequence is 15 residues long. CDR3 bases: TGTGCCAGCAGTGGAGACCAGGGACAGGGGCGAAAACTGTTTTTT. This encodes CASSGDQGQGRKLFF.

The rearrangement uses TRBV11-2 and TRBJ2-5; 7 bases line up with TRBD2. The DNA end lines up better with TRBJ2-7; the J call may be wrong. Per the germline V gene, CDR1 is SGHAT and CDR2 is FQNNGV. The CDR3 runs 16 residues. The CDR3 DNA is TGTGCCAGCAGCTTAGCCCCAGCGGGGCTATCCTACGAGCAGTACTTC. Translating it yields CASSLAPAGLSYEQYF.

This clonotype was observed a few times. The chain carries TRBV5-1 and TRBJ2-7; TRBD1 matches 7 bases. V trimming: 4 bases; J trimming: 2 bases; junction bases outside the gene matches: 12. This CDR3 comprises 16 residues. Looked up from germline, CDR1 is SGHRS and CDR2 is YFSETQ. As DNA, the CDR3 is TGCGCCAGCAGCCCGATATCGGGACAGACACCCTACGAGCAGTACTTC. Protein product: CASSPISGQTPYEQYF.

The chain employs TRBV4-2 and TRBJ1-4; D perhaps matches TRBD1 (6 bases). Germline values: CDR1 LGHNA, CDR2 YNFKEQ. CDR3 length equals 16 residues. Between the trimmed V and J ends, which lost 0 bases and 5 bases, there was a span of 13 bases. The CDR3 nucleotides are TGTGCCAGCAGCCAAGATCTAGGCCAGGGGAATGAAAAACTGTTTTTT. This sequence encodes CASSQDLGQGNEKLFF.

This clonotype was observed at least ten times. In DNA, the CDR3 is TGTGCCAGCAGTTTGGGACTAGGTCCAAGTGAGCAGTTCTTC. Translation gives CASSLGLGPSEQFF. The V and J genes are TRBV12-3 or TRBV12-4 and TRBJ2-1, with 8 bases that match TRBD2. The CDR3 consists of 14 residues. Trimming cost V 3 bases and J 9 bases; bases outside gene matches: 7.

The rearrangement links TRBV7-2 to TRBJ2-3; 9 bases fit TRBD1. Per the germline V gene, CDR1 is SGHTA and CDR2 is FQGNSA. The V segment lost 2 bases and the J segment 4 bases; nucleotides outside the gene matches: 13. The CDR3 is 18 residues long. The CDR3 nucleotides are TGTGCCAGCAGCTTAAGTTCCCCGGGACAGGGTTTTGCAGATACGCAGTATTTT. It is translated as CASSLSSPGQGFADTQYF.

The gene calls are TRBV27 and TRBJ1-2; tentatively, D is TRBD1 (6 bases). Trimming stripped 3 bases from V and 7 bases from J, with 18 bases between. The germline V gene encodes CDR1 MNHEY and CDR2 SMNVEV (reference sequence). This CDR3 contains 15 residues. CDR3 nucleotides: TGTGCCAGCAGTTTTACGGGGGGGAGGGGGGTTGGCTACACCTTC. Translation gives CASSFTGGRGVGYTF.

There are a few counts of this clonotype. CDR3 in DNA: TGCAGCGTTTTGGCCCCCCCGGGGCCAACCGAGCAGTACTTC. Amino acids: CSVLAPPGPTEQYF. V is TRBV29-1 and J is TRBJ2-7; the D call may be TRBD1 or TRBD2 (5 bases each). CDR3 length: 14 residues. CDR1 is SQVTM, CDR2 ANQGSEA, per germline. The ends were cut back, 5 bases at V and 6 bases at J, with 20 bases in the middle.

The rearrangement joins TRBV5-4 to TRBJ1-2; D unresolved. Per germline, CDR1 SGHNT and CDR2 YYREEE (reference sequence). This CDR3 region has 15 residues. The ends were cut back, 0 bases at V and 3 bases at J, with 12 bases in the middle. Here the CDR3 reads CASSLGGEGYYGYTF. For the CDR3, the DNA is TGTGCCAGCAGCTTGGGGGGAGAAGGCTACTATGGCTACACCTTC.

The V and J genes are TRBV12-3 or TRBV12-4 and TRBJ2-6; D uncertain. CDR3 length: 17 amino acids. V lost 6 bases to trimming and J lost 0 bases, with 15 bases between them. The CDR3 nucleotides are TGTGCCAGCAGCAACTCAGGCCAGAGCTCTGGGGCCAACGTCCTGACTTTC. This sequence encodes CASSNSGQSSGANVLTF.

This clonotype was seen ten or more times. V gene TRBV20-1 combines with J gene TRBJ2-7; a weak D match, TRBD1 (6 bases). Germline V CDR1 and CDR2: DFQATT, SNEGSKA (reference sequence). This CDR3 is 14 amino acids long. Between the trimmed V and J ends, which lost 4 bases and 6 bases, there was a span of 19 bases. CDR3 residues: CSATYSTRGTEQYF. For the CDR3, the DNA is TGCAGTGCTACGTACTCGACAAGGGGGACCGAGCAGTACTTC.

The genes are TRBV5-6 and TRBJ1-1; D is undetermined. Germline V lookup: CDR1 SGHDT, CDR2 YYEEEE. This CDR3 is built from 14 residues. Trimming pared 0 bases from V and 3 bases from J, leaving 9 bases between. The CDR3 region is CASSLGELYTEAFF. For the CDR3, the DNA is TGTGCCAGCAGCTTGGGGGAACTATACACTGAAGCTTTCTTT.

The chain uses TRBV27 and TRBJ1-5, with D maybe TRBD1 (5 bases). The CDR3 extends over 14 amino acids. Trimming left V 1 base short and J 4 bases short, with 8 bases between. Germline lookup yields CDR1 MNHEY and CDR2 SMNVEV (reference sequence). CDR3 loop: CASSLWGPNQPQHF. CDR3 nucleotide sequence: TGTGCCAGCAGTTTATGGGGACCTAATCAGCCCCAGCATTTT.

This clonotype showed up just a few times. The chain combines TRBV25-1 with TRBJ1-1; unclear D gene. The CDR3 length is 12 residues. The germline V gene has CDR1 MGHDK and CDR2 SYGVNS. Trimming took off 3 bases at V and 3 bases at J, with 5 bases between the two ends. In DNA form, the CDR3 reads TGTGCCAGCAGTGACCCCGACACTGAAGCTTTCTTT. It encodes CASSDPDTEAFF.

The V call is TRBV6-4, the J call TRBJ1-5; D possibly corresponds to TRBD1 (5 bases). The CDR3 length is 15 residues. V was cut by 3 bases and J by 0 bases, with 9 bases left in between. Germline CDR1 reads MRHNA; CDR2 reads SNTAGT. CDR3 sequence: CASSEEGYSNQPQHF. The CDR3 DNA reads TGTGCCAGCAGTGAGGAGGGGTATAGCAATCAGCCCCAGCATTTT.

The V call is TRBV30, the J call TRBJ1-1; D uncertain. This CDR3 has 13 residues. Germline CDR1 GTSNPN, CDR2 SVGIG (reference sequence). Trimming pared 4 bases from V and 3 bases from J, leaving 12 bases between. In DNA, the CDR3 is TGTGCCTGGAAACGAGGGCTGGACACTGAAGCTTTCTTT. Translation: CAWKRGLDTEAFF. Based on the CDR3 plus reference TRBV30 and TRBJ1-1, the full variable domain is SQTIHQWPATLVQPVGSPLSLECTVEGTSNPNLYWYRQAAGRGLQLLFYSVGIGQISSEVPQNLSASRPQDRQFILSSKKLLLSDSGFYLCAWKRGLDTEAFFGQGTRLTVV.